Below, one TCR beta chain is given with its context. The data derive from a study of blood T cell repertoires in COVID-19. Original processing notes: Researchers report that nucleated cell counts were estimated from reference gene primer amplification. TCRdb keeps only in-frame clones here, not all; method: immunoSEQ multiplex PCR. Clone size and V and J calls were adopted from that table, with D and trimming inferred from the DNA. Of some 70,000 clones in the sample, approximately 85% are singletons; the top ten hold around 3.2%. With 2 bases removed from V and 4 bases from J, the gap between germline ends came to 14 bases. Per germline, CDR1 LGHNA and CDR2 YSLEER. The CDR3 contains 16 residues.

This clonotype was obtained from an older man with acute or convalescent COVID-19. Sequenced: peripheral blood. V is TRBV4-3 and J is TRBJ1-4; TRBD1 is a possible D gene (6 bases). CDR3 residues: CASSQTTGQFNEKLFF. CDR3 DNA: TGCGCCAGCAGCCAAACGACAGGACAGTTTAATGAAAAACTGTTTTTT.